This is a list of T cell receptor beta chains from one sample in a study of cytomegalovirus exposure and HLA in healthy donors. Using immunoSEQ multiplex PCR, the repertoire was profiled, and TCRdb retains in-frame clones only, with some absent. The table includes about 150,000 clones, around 10% detected once. The sequenced sample consisted of PBMCs. These receptors all come from a man in his fifties in good health and CMV-seronegative. Each CDR3 is given with its conserved first and last residue. The D gene is left open where the match is weak. Not all rows give a size; the values are once, few, many and, for expanded clones, a class.

v_gene,j_gene,abundance,d_gene,CDR3aa,CDR3nt
TRBV10-3,TRBJ2-3,-,-,CAISDPGGELDTQYF,TGTGCCATCAGTGACCCCGGTGGAGAACTCGATACGCAGTATTTT
TRBV5-1,TRBJ2-2,few,TRBD1,CASSGLTGENTGELFF,TGCGCCAGCAGCGGATTGACAGGGGAAAACACCGGGGAGCTGTTTTTT
TRBV5-1,TRBJ1-1,-,-,CASSGSRVLNTEAFF,TGCGCCAGCAGCGGGTCGAGGGTGCTGAACACTGAAGCTTTCTTT
TRBV27,TRBJ1-1,few,TRBD1,CASRKTGGAEAFF,TGTGCCAGCAGAAAGACAGGGGGCGCGGAAGCTTTCTTT
TRBV11-3,TRBJ2-1,few,-,CASSLNSDNEQFF,TGTGCCAGCAGCTTAAATTCCGACAATGAGCAGTTCTTC
TRBV6-1,TRBJ1-1,-,-,CASRAPGQGTEAFF,TGTGCCAGCAGAGCCCCGGGGCAGGGGACTGAAGCTTTCTTT
TRBV5-1,TRBJ2-7,-,TRBD2,CASSSTGTSFYEQYF,TGCGCCAGCAGCTCGACCGGGACTAGTTTCTACGAGCAGTACTTC
TRBV19,TRBJ2-2,-,TRBD2,CASSITSGGPTGELFF,TGTGCCAGTAGCATCACTAGCGGGGGGCCAACCGGGGAGCTGTTTTTT
TRBV29-1,TRBJ1-1,-,-,CSVNMNTEAFF,TGCAGCGTTAACATGAACACTGAAGCTTTCTTT
TRBV4-1,TRBJ2-5,few,TRBD2,CASSRGGVETQYF,TGCGCCAGCAGCCGGGGAGGGGTGGAGACCCAGTACTTC
TRBV6-1,TRBJ2-7,-,-,CASSEFDTAYEQYF,TGTGCCAGCAGTGAATTCGACACAGCCTACGAGCAGTACTTC
TRBV28,TRBJ2-1,-,TRBD2,CASSARTSGIGEQFF,TGTGCCAGCAGTGCACGGACTAGCGGGATAGGTGAGCAGTTCTTC
TRBV2,TRBJ2-1,few,TRBD2,CASSLGLAYNEQFF,TGTGCCAGCAGCTTGGGACTAGCCTACAATGAGCAGTTCTTC
TRBV11-2,TRBJ1-1,few,-,CASSPGPQSYTEAFF,TGTGCCAGCAGCCCAGGCCCCCAGAGTTACACTGAAGCTTTCTTT
TRBV28,TRBJ2-7,few,-,CASNSNRIGGEQYF,TGTGCCAGCAATAGTAACAGGATTGGAGGGGAGCAGTACTTC
TRBV5-6,TRBJ1-2,-,TRBD1,CASRPDRGGYGYTF,TGTGCCAGCAGACCGGACAGGGGAGGCTATGGCTACACCTTC